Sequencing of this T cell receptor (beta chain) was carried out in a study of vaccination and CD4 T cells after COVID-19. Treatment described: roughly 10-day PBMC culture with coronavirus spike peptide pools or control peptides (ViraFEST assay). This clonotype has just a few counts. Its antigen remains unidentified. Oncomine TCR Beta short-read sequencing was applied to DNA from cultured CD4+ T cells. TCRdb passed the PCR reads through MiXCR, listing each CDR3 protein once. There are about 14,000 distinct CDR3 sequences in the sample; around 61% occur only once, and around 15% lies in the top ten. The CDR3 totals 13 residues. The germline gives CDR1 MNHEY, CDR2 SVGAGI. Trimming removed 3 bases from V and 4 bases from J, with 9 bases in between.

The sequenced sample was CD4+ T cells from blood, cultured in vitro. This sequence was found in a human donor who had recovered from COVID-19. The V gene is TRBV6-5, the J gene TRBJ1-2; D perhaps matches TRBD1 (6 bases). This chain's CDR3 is CASSYTGSYGYTF. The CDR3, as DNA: TGTGCCAGCAGTTATACAGGGTCCTATGGCTACACCTTC.